Following are 2 T cell receptor beta chains from one sample sequenced in a study of T cells expressing NK-cell markers. Using the 5' RACE reads, TCRdb records one entry per CDR3 protein without DNA. The sample has some 110,000 distinct CDR3 sequences. Sequencing was carried out using blood T cells: a sorted CD56 or NKG2C T cell subset, CD4+ or CD8+ T cells, or bulk PBMC T cells (not recorded which). The receptor set was obtained from a woman between 18 and 75 years old in good health.

J is TRBJ2-3 and V is TRBV6-1. From germline, CDR1 is MNHNS and CDR2 SASEGT. The CDR3 runs 14 residues. CDR3: CASSQVLAADTQYF.

This chain connects TRBV12-3 or TRBV12-4 to TRBJ2-1; TCRdb designates TRBD1, a call that cannot be tested without DNA. The CDR3 extends over 14 amino acids. CDR3 sequence reads: CASSPGSTYNEQFF.